The 23 T cell receptor beta chains below all came from one sample that was sequenced in a study of identical twins. TCRdb reanalysed the 5' RACE reads using MiXCR and keeps one entry per CDR3 protein. The sample records some 900,000 distinct CDR3 sequences, roughly 12% being singletons. The sample was also reused in another study, on yellow fever vaccine responses in identical twins.

The sequenced sample consisted of PBMCs. The source of these receptors is a woman between 18 and 30 years old in good health.

This clonotype was seen at least ten times. V gene TRBV3-1 combines with J gene TRBJ1-4; 8 bases are shared with TRBD1. Germline V gives CDR1 LGHDT, CDR2 YNNKEL (reference sequence). This CDR3 spans 14 amino acids. Germline trimming cut 5 bases from V and 8 bases from J; bases unmatched to any gene: 7. CDR3 in amino acids: CASSKTGEVEKLFF. The CDR3 region has the DNA TGTGCCAGCAGCAAGACAGGGGAGGTGGAAAAACTGTTTTTT.

V usage is TRBV5-1 and J usage is TRBJ2-3; tentatively, D is TRBD1 (5 bases). Germline CDR1 is SGHRS and CDR2 is YFSETQ. This CDR3 region has 15 residues. With 5 bases removed from V and 5 bases from J, the gap between germline ends came to 18 bases. The CDR3 reads CASRSVSRVRDTQYF. As DNA, the CDR3 is TGCGCCAGCAGATCGGTCTCCAGGGTCAGAGATACGCAGTATTTT.

This clonotype was detected only a few times. The rearrangement joins TRBV15 to TRBJ2-5, with D possibly called TRBD1 or TRBD2 (6 bases each). CDR3 size: 12 residues. Germline values: CDR1 LNHNV, CDR2 YYDKDF (reference sequence). The V gene lost 10 bases and the J gene lost 2 bases, with 11 bases spanning the gap. This chain's CDR3 is CAIQGTQETQYF. The CDR3 DNA sequence: TGTGCCATCCAGGGGACTCAAGAGACCCAGTACTTC.

In its sample, this clonotype was seen a few times. The V call is TRBV24-1, the J call TRBJ1-4; D not certain. Germline CDR1 and CDR2: KGHDR and SFDVKD. Trimming shortened V by 10 bases and J by 10 bases, and 12 bases separated the two germline ends. The CDR3 spans 11 residues. CDR3 amino acids: CATSLGGKLFF. As DNA, the CDR3 is TGTGCCACTTCTCTGGGCGGAAAACTGTTTTTT.

The chain joins TRBV29-1 to TRBJ2-2; 14 positions match TRBD2. The CDR3 has 16 amino acids. Germline V gene data show CDR1 as SQVTM and CDR2 as ANQGSEA. V trimming: 4 bases; J trimming: 4 bases; junction bases outside the gene matches: 5. CDR3 sequence reads: CSVGTSGRIGTGELFF. The DNA of the CDR3 is TGCAGCGTTGGGACTAGCGGGAGGATCGGCACCGGGGAGCTGTTTTTT.

This clonotype was counted ten times or more. V and J are TRBV28 and TRBJ2-7; TRBD2 agrees at 7 bases. Trimming took 4 bases from V and 4 from J; bases not matched to a gene: 4. The CDR3 loop spans 13 amino acids. Germline lookup yields CDR1 MDHEN and CDR2 SYDVKM. The CDR3 coding sequence is TGTGCCAGCAGTTGGGGGGAGGGATACGAGCAGTACGTC. This gives the protein CASSWGEGYEQYV.

V usage is TRBV13 and J usage is TRBJ2-2, with unresolved D. V was trimmed by 0 bases and J by 0 bases, leaving 14 bases between them. Per the germline V gene, CDR1 is PRHDT and CDR2 is FYEKMQ (reference sequence). There are 18 residues in the CDR3. The CDR3 here is CASSLGVVRNPNTGELFF. The CDR3 DNA reads TGTGCCAGCAGCTTAGGCGTTGTCAGGAACCCGAACACCGGGGAGCTGTTTTTT.

This clonotype has just one count. The J gene is TRBJ2-3, the V gene TRBV19, with D possibly being TRBD2 (5 bases). This CDR3 spans 14 amino acids. Per the germline V gene, CDR1 is LNHDA and CDR2 is SQIVND (reference sequence). Trimming left V 3 bases short and J 1 base short, with 8 bases between. The CDR3 loop reads CASSIGVGTDTQYF. The DNA of the CDR3 is TGTGCCAGTAGTATCGGGGTGGGCACAGATACGCAGTATTTT.

This chain connects TRBV24-1 to TRBJ2-5; no clear D. This CDR3 contains 11 residues. Per the germline V gene, CDR1 is KGHDR and CDR2 is SFDVKD. The germline V and J ends were trimmed by 6 bases and 5 bases, with 6 bases remaining between them. The CDR3 spells CATSQGETQYF. The CDR3, as DNA: TGTGCCACCAGTCAAGGGGAGACCCAGTACTTC.

At least ten counts were recorded for this clonotype. V gene TRBV15 combines with J gene TRBJ2-2; D possibly corresponds to TRBD2 (5 bases). The CDR3 totals 13 residues. V lost 2 bases and J lost 7, with 8 bases in between. Per the germline V gene, CDR1 is LNHNV and CDR2 is YYDKDF (reference sequence). CDR3 nucleotides: TGTGCCACCAGCAGACGGACTTTCGGGGAGCTGTTTTTT. Translation gives CATSRRTFGELFF.

This clonotype was seen a handful of times. The chain joins TRBV24-1 to TRBJ2-5; possible D gene TRBD1, 6 bases. Per the germline V gene, CDR1 is KGHDR and CDR2 is SFDVKD. The CDR3 contains 13 residues. Trimming cost V 5 bases and J 4 bases, with 10 bases left between them. This chain's CDR3 is CATSADRLETQYF. CDR3 coding DNA: TGTGCCACCAGTGCGGACAGATTAGAGACCCAGTACTTC.

This clonotype showed up many times. V usage is TRBV7-8 and J usage is TRBJ2-2; maybe TRBD2 (5 bases). Germline V gene lookup returns CDR1 SGHVS and CDR2 FQNEAQ. V lost 5 bases to trimming and J lost 0 bases, with 22 bases between them. The CDR3 length is 19 residues. As DNA, the CDR3 is TGTGCCAGCAGCACAACGAAAGGGTTGGCGGGTTCGAACACCGGGGAGCTGTTTTTT. This sequence encodes CASSTTKGLAGSNTGELFF.

This clonotype was recorded many times. The chain employs TRBV15 and TRBJ2-2; TRBD2 agrees at 7 bases. Germline CDR1 is LNHNV and CDR2 is YYDKDF (reference sequence). Trimming took 0 bases from V and 6 from J; bases not matched to a gene: 4. This CDR3 is 15 amino acids long. Written as DNA, the CDR3 is TGTGCCACCAGCAGAGATGGGGAGGGGTCCGGGGAGCTGTTTTTT. As protein: CATSRDGEGSGELFF.

The chain carries TRBV11-2 and TRBJ1-1; D is ambiguous. Germline CDR1 reads SGHAT; CDR2 reads FQNNGV. V was clipped by 2 bases and J by 6 bases, with 7 bases between them. The length of the CDR3 is 12 residues. CDR3 DNA sequence: TGTGCCAGCAGCTTAATGGCGTCTGAAGCTTTCTTT. Amino acid sequence: CASSLMASEAFF.

The chain has TRBV28 and TRBJ2-7; D tentatively fits TRBD1 or TRBD2 (5 bases each). CDR1 and CDR2 (germline): MDHEN, SYDVKM. With 6 bases removed from V and 3 bases from J, the gap between germline ends came to 15 bases. The CDR3 runs to 14 residues. The DNA for the CDR3 is TGTGCCAGCAGCCTACTAGACAGAAACTACGAGCAGTACTTC. This translates into CASSLLDRNYEQYF.

The chain has TRBV7-2 and TRBJ1-6; no clear D gene. This CDR3 contains 11 residues. Trimming left V 6 bases short and J 6 bases short, with 3 bases between. Germline V gene sequence: CDR1 SGHTA, CDR2 FQGNSA. The CDR3 sequence: CASSPNSPLHF. The CDR3 DNA is TGTGCCAGCAGTCCTAATTCACCCCTCCACTTT.

This clonotype was counted only a few times. J is TRBJ2-1 and V is TRBV19; 7 bases align to TRBD1. V shed 7 bases, J shed 1 base, and the junction held 7 bases outside the gene matches. This CDR3 is 15 amino acids long. Germline CDR1 and CDR2: LNHDA and SQIVND (reference sequence). The CDR3: CASKVTGSSYNEQFF. CDR3 nucleotide sequence: TGTGCCAGTAAGGTGACAGGGAGTTCCTACAATGAGCAGTTCTTC.

This clonotype was counted at least ten times. V and J are TRBV5-1 and TRBJ1-2; the match to TRBD1 covers 7 bases. J lost 3 bases, V lost 4 bases, and 6 bases had no gene match. CDR1 is SGHRS, CDR2 YFSETQ, per germline. The CDR3 length is 14 residues. CDR3 sequence: CASSGTAADYGYTF. The CDR3 DNA is TGCGCCAGCAGCGGGACAGCCGCCGACTATGGCTACACCTTC.

This clonotype was counted many times. This sequence joins TRBV25-1 and TRBJ1-3; possible D gene TRBD1, 6 bases. The CDR3 spans 15 residues. Germline V lookup: CDR1 MGHDK, CDR2 SYGVNS. V shed 4 bases and J shed 0 bases, with 10 bases lying between them. The DNA of the CDR3 is TGTGCCAGCAGTGCCCACAGGGTCTCTGGAAACACCATATATTTT. Amino acids: CASSAHRVSGNTIYF.

The sample holds a few counts of this clonotype. The CDR3 loop is CSAQPSGPTNRGDEQFF. The CDR3, as DNA: TGCAGTGCTCAACCTTCGGGACCAACCAATAGAGGGGATGAGCAGTTCTTC. The J gene is TRBJ2-1, the V gene TRBV20-1, with D perhaps assigned TRBD1 or TRBD2 (5 bases each). Per germline, CDR1 DFQATT and CDR2 SNEGSKA (reference sequence). The CDR3 length is 17 residues. Trimming stripped 5 bases from V and 8 bases from J, with 28 bases between.

The chain carries TRBV10-3 and TRBJ2-1; 13 bases map to TRBD2. V lost 6 bases, J lost 4 bases, and 9 bases stayed unmatched. This CDR3 is 17 amino acids long. The germline CDR1 and CDR2 sequences are ENHRY and SYGVKD. The CDR3 loop reads CAIRTSGRSLGYNEQFF. The CDR3 nucleotides are TGTGCCATCAGGACTAGCGGGAGGAGCTTGGGTTACAATGAGCAGTTCTTC.

This clonotype was counted only a few times. The chain is built from TRBV21-1 and TRBJ2-7. TRBV21-1 is classified as a pseudogene. The length of the CDR3 is 15 residues. The DNA of the CDR3 is TGTGCCAGCAGCACAACGGGTAGGCCGTACTACGAGCAGTACGTC. As protein: CASSTTGRPYYEQYV.

This clonotype was observed many times. The chain carries TRBV20-1 and TRBJ1-1; D gene uncertain. The V end lost 4 bases, the J end lost 6 bases, and 12 bases lay between the germline ends. Looked up from germline, CDR1 is DFQATT and CDR2 is SNEGSKA (reference sequence). This CDR3 comprises 12 residues. CDR3 sequence reads: CSANDWAAEAFF. Written as DNA, the CDR3 is TGCAGTGCTAATGACTGGGCAGCTGAAGCTTTCTTT.